This entry is about one T cell receptor (beta chain). The CDR3 covers 13 residues. V lost 3 bases and J 6 bases, leaving 11 bases between the germline ends. The data derive from a study of control samples from healthy donors and cancer patients. Measured with immunoSEQ multiplex PCR; TCRdb has only the in-frame clones, and not every one. In the table there are about 140,000 clones, 88% of which are singletons. The sample consisted of blood. The rearrangement uses TRBV12-3 or TRBV12-4 and TRBJ1-2; the D is unclear. This receptor was identified in a woman under 40 in good health. Here the CDR3 DNA reads TGTGCCAGCAGTTTTCAGGCCTCCAATGGCTACACCTTC. This sequence encodes CASSFQASNGYTF.